Presented here are 27 T cell receptor beta chains from one specimen sequenced in a study of human T cells and chemical hapten exposure. One entry per CDR3 protein results from TCRdb running MiXCR on the RACE reads. Of tens of thousands of distinct CDR3 sequences in the sample, 8% to 10% were seen once. Time point meaning: pre-sensitization, week 0. The sample's treatment: therapeutic diphenylcyclopropenone sensitization with weekly scalp DPC. The sample consisted of whole blood, taken in connection with sensitization to the hapten diphenylcyclopropenone (DPC). The receptor source for this set is a woman in her forties with alopecia areata. Some clones in this sample may be carry-over from other donors' samples.

This clonotype occurred many times. The CDR3 loop reads CASRKTGTNTEAFF. CDR3 DNA: TGTGCCAGCAGGAAGACAGGGACGAACACTGAAGCTTTCTTT. The chain employs TRBV6-2 or TRBV6-3 and TRBJ1-1; TRBD1 agrees at 7 bases. The germline V gene encodes CDR1 MNHEY and CDR2 SVGEGT. J lost 1 base, V lost 6 bases, and 5 bases had no gene match. This CDR3 comprises 14 residues.

This clonotype was found many times. The rearrangement links TRBV5-5 to TRBJ2-2; the D call may be TRBD1 or TRBD2 (5 bases each). Germline V gene data show CDR1 as SGHKS and CDR2 as YYEKEE (reference sequence). The V end was cut by 4 bases, the J end by 6 bases, with 19 bases between. The CDR3 covers 16 residues. The CDR3, as DNA: TGTGCCAGCAGCCCAATCCGAGGGGCAATAGCCGGGGAGCTGTTTTTT. Encoded protein: CASSPIRGAIAGELFF.

Many counts were recorded for this clonotype. The genes are TRBV2 and TRBJ2-7, with a tentative D call TRBD2 (5 bases). The CDR3 totals 13 residues. The germline gives CDR1 SNHLY, CDR2 FYNNEI. With 4 bases removed from V and 3 bases from J, the gap between germline ends came to 10 bases. CDR3 sequence: CASSGERFYEQYF. Here the CDR3 DNA reads TGTGCCAGCAGTGGGGAGCGGTTCTACGAGCAGTACTTC. The whole variable domain, filled in from reference TRBV2 and TRBJ2-7, reads EPEVTQTPSHQVTQMGQEVILRCVPISNHLYFYWYRQILGQKVEFLVSFYNNEISEKSEIFDDQFSVERPDGSNFTLKIRSTKLEDSAMYFCASSGERFYEQYFGPGTRLTVT.

This rearrangement joins TRBV7-9 to TRBJ1-1; 8 bases align to TRBD1. Germline loops: CDR1 SEHNR, CDR2 FQNEAQ (reference sequence). The CDR3 covers 12 residues. V dropped 4 bases and J dropped 11; count of bases not matched to a gene: 6. CDR3 DNA sequence: TGTGCCAGCAGCTCAGGGGGCAAAGGGGCTTTCTTT. Translating gives CASSSGGKGAFF.

The V call is TRBV18, the J call TRBJ2-1; the D gene is possibly TRBD2 (6 bases). Germline CDR1 KGHSH, CDR2 LQKENI. The CDR3 length is 13 residues. Trimming cost V 3 bases and J 9 bases, with 12 bases left between them. CDR3 region: CASSPGSNSEQFF. CDR3 DNA: TGTGCCAGCTCACCCGGGAGTAACAGTGAGCAGTTCTTC.

This clonotype turned up a few times. The genes are TRBV5-6 and TRBJ2-7; the D is unclear. Germline V gene lookup returns CDR1 SGHDT and CDR2 YYEEEE. V was pared by 1 base and J by 6 bases, with 17 bases between. The CDR3 extends over 15 amino acids. The CDR3 reads CASSLKWPASREQYF. The DNA for the CDR3 is TGTGCCAGCAGCTTGAAGTGGCCAGCATCGCGCGAGCAGTACTTC.

The chain joins TRBV7-9 to TRBJ1-6, with D possibly being TRBD1 (6 bases). The CDR3 covers 15 residues. Trimming cost V 5 bases and J 4 bases, with 12 bases left between them. Germline values: CDR1 SEHNR, CDR2 FQNEAQ (reference sequence). The DNA of the CDR3 is TGTGCCAGCAGCAACGCACAGGGTTATAATTCACCCCTCCACTTT. Protein sequence: CASSNAQGYNSPLHF.

This clonotype has a count of ten or more. This chain connects TRBV4-1 to TRBJ2-3, with 10 bases identical to TRBD2. V dropped 0 bases and J dropped 2; count of bases not matched to a gene: 5. The CDR3 length is 17 residues. CDR1 and CDR2 (germline): MGHRA, YSYEKL. The CDR3 region is CASSQEAGGVNTDTQYF. CDR3 DNA: TGCGCCAGCAGCCAAGAAGCGGGGGGGGTAAACACAGATACGCAGTATTTT.

J is TRBJ2-2 and V is TRBV10-3, with D perhaps TRBD1 (5 bases). This CDR3 region has 12 residues. Germline V gene data show CDR1 as ENHRY and CDR2 as SYGVKD. Trimming took 5 bases from V and 6 from J, leaving 7 bases between them. The DNA of the CDR3 is TGTGCCATCAGTACAGGACCCGGGGAGCTGTTTTTT. As protein: CAISTGPGELFF.

This clonotype was counted a few times. The chain is built from TRBV14 and TRBJ2-2; the D gene is possibly TRBD1 (5 bases). Germline assignment: CDR1 SGHDN and CDR2 FVKESK. There are 16 residues in the CDR3. Trimming removed 2 bases at V and 2 bases at J, with 12 bases between. The CDR3 coding sequence is TGTGCCAGCAGCCAAATTACGCAGGGTAACACCGGGGAGCTGTTTTTT. Amino acid sequence: CASSQITQGNTGELFF.

V gene TRBV15 combines with J gene TRBJ2-3; D is undetermined. The CDR3 has 15 residues. Trimming took 0 bases from V and 0 from J, leaving 7 bases between them. Germline V lookup: CDR1 LNHNV, CDR2 YYDKDF (reference sequence). The CDR3 loop reads CATSRDPRSTDTQYF. CDR3 bases: TGTGCCACCAGCAGAGACCCAAGGAGCACAGATACGCAGTATTTT.

In the case of this clonotype: With a much larger clone just one base away, this may be a read error. V gene TRBV7-6 combines with J gene TRBJ2-1; D gene ambiguous. The CDR3 consists of 15 residues. Germline V gene lookup returns CDR1 SGHVS and CDR2 FNYEAQ. The CDR3 coding sequence is TGTACCAGCAGCTTTCTTGTGGGCACCCACCCGGTGCAGTTCTTC. Encoded protein: CTSSFLVGTHPVQFF.

The rearrangement links TRBV6-2 or TRBV6-3 to TRBJ2-1; 9 bases fit TRBD1. Trimming removed 5 bases from V and 4 bases from J; junction bases left unmatched: 3. Germline loops: CDR1 MNHEY, CDR2 SVGEGT. The CDR3 has 14 residues. The CDR3 DNA sequence: TGTGCCAGCAGTCACAGGGGGCAATACAATGAGCAGTTCTTC. This encodes CASSHRGQYNEQFF.

This clonotype was observed a few times. The chain couples TRBV7-2 to TRBJ2-1; 16 bases align to TRBD2. The ends lost 4 bases at V and 9 bases at J; junction bases unmatched: 9. This CDR3 region has 17 residues. Germline lookup yields CDR1 SGHTA and CDR2 FQGNSA. In nucleotides, the CDR3 is TGTGCCAGCAGCTCGCCGGGACTAGCGGGGGGGCACACTGAGCAGTTCTTC. Amino acids: CASSSPGLAGGHTEQFF. The full variable domain, completed using reference TRBV7-2 and TRBJ2-1, is GAGVSQSPSNKVTEKGKDVELRCDPISGHTALYWYRQSLGQGLEFLIYFQGNSAPDKSGLPSDRFSAERTGGSVSTLTIQRTQQEDSAVYLCASSSPGLAGGHTEQFFGPGTRLTVL.

Only a few counts were recorded for this clonotype. The chain uses TRBV11-2 and TRBJ2-1; weak D call: TRBD1 (6 bases). CDR1 SGHAT and CDR2 FQNNGV come from the germline V gene. This CDR3 has 15 residues. The germline V and J ends were trimmed by 3 bases and 4 bases, with 13 bases remaining between them. The CDR3 loop is CASSFLARGYNEQFF. The DNA of the CDR3 is TGTGCCAGCAGCTTTCTAGCCAGGGGATACAATGAGCAGTTCTTC.

In its sample, this clonotype was seen a few times. The gene calls are TRBV7-3 and TRBJ2-3, with 10 nucleotides matching TRBD2. Trimming cost V 1 base and J 6 bases; bases outside gene matches: 7. The germline V gene has CDR1 SGHTA and CDR2 FQGTGA. The CDR3 has 16 amino acids. CDR3 DNA sequence: TGTGCCAGCAGCTTAAATCCAGCGGGGGGGCCGGATACGCAGTATTTT. This gives the protein CASSLNPAGGPDTQYF.

This clonotype was detected ten times or more. This chain joins TRBV5-1 and TRBJ2-2; no firm D call. V was pared by 2 bases and J by 3 bases, with 8 bases between. The CDR3 has 14 residues. Germline V gene sequence: CDR1 SGHRS, CDR2 YFSETQ. The CDR3 DNA sequence: TGCGCCAGCAGCTTATATCGAGACACCGGGGAGCTGTTTTTT. The encoded protein is CASSLYRDTGELFF.

This clonotype was detected a few times. The V call is TRBV12-3 or TRBV12-4, the J call TRBJ2-5, with D uncertain. CDR3 size: 11 residues. Trimming removed 3 bases at V and 5 bases at J, with 4 bases between. CDR3 amino acids: CASSFWETQYF. CDR3 sequence (DNA): TGTGCCAGCAGTTTTTGGGAGACCCAGTACTTC.

This clonotype has just a few counts. The rearrangement links TRBV6-5 to TRBJ1-4, with D perhaps TRBD1 (5 bases). The CDR3 runs 12 residues. Germline-derived CDR1 and CDR2 are MNHEY and SVGAGI. Trimming left V 4 bases short and J 8 bases short, with 8 bases between. CDR3 region: CASSSKGEKLFF. The CDR3 coding sequence is TGTGCCAGCAGTTCAAAGGGGGAAAAACTGTTTTTT.

This clonotype was seen a few times. The V call is TRBV6-2 or TRBV6-3, the J call TRBJ2-3, with 10 positions matching TRBD1. The CDR3 runs 15 residues. V dropped 5 bases and J dropped 7; count of bases not matched to a gene: 9. Germline CDR1 reads MNHEY; CDR2 reads SVGEGT. Here the CDR3 reads CASSLLTGGANTQYF. The CDR3, as DNA: TGTGCCAGCAGTCTTTTGACAGGGGGCGCGAATACGCAGTATTTT.

This clonotype occurred many times. The chain recombines TRBV7-6 with TRBJ2-3, with 13 nucleotides matching TRBD2. Germline CDR1 and CDR2: SGHVS and FNYEAQ. V gave up 3 bases and J gave up 3 bases; unmatched junction bases: 3. The CDR3 runs to 16 residues. CDR3 sequence (DNA): TGTGCCAGCAGCTTCTCACTAGCGGGGGGGACAGATACGCAGTATTTT. This encodes CASSFSLAGGTDTQYF.

This clonotype was recorded a few times. This chain connects TRBV12-3 or TRBV12-4 to TRBJ2-2; D ambiguous. V was clipped by 5 bases and J by 5 bases, with 9 bases between them. CDR3 length: 13 residues. CDR3 sequence reads: CASSQTETGELFF. The CDR3 DNA reads as TGTGCCAGCAGTCAGACGGAAACCGGGGAGCTGTTTTTT.

The chain recombines TRBV28 with TRBJ2-5; no definite D call. The CDR3 sequence is 14 residues long. V lost 8 bases and J 4 bases, leaving 17 bases between the germline ends. Germline values: CDR1 MDHEN, CDR2 SYDVKM. DNA for the CDR3: TGTGCCAGCGGTCGGTTGGCCTGGGCAGAGACCCAGTACTTC. It specifies CASGRLAWAETQYF.

This clonotype is categorized as large. The rearrangement uses TRBV6-1 and TRBJ2-1; TRBD2 agrees at 9 bases. The junction had 5 bases not matched to a gene; V was cut back by 10 bases and J by 4 bases. The germline CDR1 and CDR2 sequences are MNHNS and SASEGT. The CDR3 runs 13 residues. The CDR3 here is CATQRGAYNEQFF. The CDR3 nucleotides are TGTGCCACCCAGCGGGGGGCTTACAATGAGCAGTTCTTC.

The V and J genes are TRBV15 and TRBJ1-1; tentatively, D is TRBD1 (5 bases). Trimming removed 2 bases at V and 8 bases at J, with 24 bases between. The germline V gene encodes CDR1 LNHNV and CDR2 YYDKDF (reference sequence). There are 17 residues in the CDR3. The CDR3 DNA reads TGTGCCACCAGCAGATCGGGTCACCGGGACCCATCGAGAGAAGCTTTCTTT. It translates to CATSRSGHRDPSREAFF.

This clonotype was observed a handful of times. This chain's CDR3 is CASSGTVRNQPQHF. The CDR3 nucleotides are TGTGCCAGCAGCGGGACAGTCCGCAATCAGCCCCAGCATTTT. The chain recombines TRBV6-2 or TRBV6-3 with TRBJ1-5; TRBD1 matches 7 bases. The CDR3 runs to 14 residues. Germline lookup yields CDR1 MNHEY and CDR2 SVGEGT. The ends lost 6 bases at V and 2 bases at J; junction bases unmatched: 4.

This clonotype showed up many times. The rearrangement links TRBV20-1 to TRBJ2-5, with a weak D call TRBD2 (6 bases). Looked up from germline, CDR1 is DFQATT and CDR2 is SNEGSKA (reference sequence). This CDR3 has 16 amino acids. Trimming took 3 bases from V and 1 from J, leaving 18 bases between them. In DNA form, the CDR3 reads TGCAGTGCTAGCTGGGACTTACGCGGACTCCAAGAGACCCAGTACTTC. This encodes CSASWDLRGLQETQYF.